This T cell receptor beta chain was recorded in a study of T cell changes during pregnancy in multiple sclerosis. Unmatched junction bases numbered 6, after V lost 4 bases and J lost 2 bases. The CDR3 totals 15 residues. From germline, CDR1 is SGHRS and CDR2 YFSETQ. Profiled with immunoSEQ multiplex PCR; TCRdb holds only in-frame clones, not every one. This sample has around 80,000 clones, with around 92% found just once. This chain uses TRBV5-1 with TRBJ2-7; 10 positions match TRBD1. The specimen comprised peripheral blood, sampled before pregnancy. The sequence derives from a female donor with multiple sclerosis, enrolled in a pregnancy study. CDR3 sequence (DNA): TGCGCCAGCAGCCTTGGGACAGGGGTCCCCTACGAGCAGTACTTC. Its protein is CASSLGTGVPYEQYF. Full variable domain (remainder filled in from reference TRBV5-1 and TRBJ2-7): KAGVTQTPRYLIKTRGQQVTLSCSPISGHRSVSWYQQTPGQGLQFLFEYFSETQRNKGNFPGRFSGRQFSNSRSEMNVSTLELGDSALYLCASSLGTGVPYEQYFGPGTRLTVT.